This T cell receptor beta chain was sequenced for a study of long-term antiretroviral therapy in people with HIV. Study-wide points: ART-treated samples gained diversity yet remained below transplant donor controls. Dominance of pre-ART expanded clones persisted, fluctuating and often declining after ART.

Germline V gene sequence: CDR1 MDHEN, CDR2 SYDVKM. The CDR3 runs 16 residues. With V trimmed by 3 bases and J by 5 bases, 8 bases remained unmatched. They ran version v3.0 of the immunoSEQ assay at survey level. Generated by immunoSEQ multiplex PCR, the TCRdb table keeps only in-frame clones and is missing some. The data contain some 48,000 clones, approximately 79% of them singletons. A note on this clone: No antigen is known for it.

The receptor's source is a young woman with HIV. The V gene is TRBV28, the J gene TRBJ2-5; 11 nucleotides agree with TRBD2. This material consisted of unsorted PBMCs, taken 0.8 years after starting antiretroviral therapy. CDR3 loop: CASSFSGRAGRETQYF. CDR3 DNA: TGTGCCAGCAGTTTTAGCGGGAGGGCGGGAAGGGAGACCCAGTACTTC.